Described below is a single T cell receptor beta chain sequence and its context. The method was immunoSEQ multiplex PCR; TCRdb's version includes in-frame clones alone and lacks a portion of them. The sample holds about 180,000 clones, over 75% seen once. V gave up 0 bases and J gave up 2 bases; unmatched junction bases: 1. Germline V lookup: CDR1 SGHNT, CDR2 YYREEE (reference sequence). CDR3 size: 15 residues. The data were taken from a study of blood T cell repertoires in COVID-19. Sequences were obtained from PBMCs or T cells enriched from blood (not recorded which). The clonotype originates from a woman younger than 30 who had recovered from COVID-19. V is TRBV5-4 and J is TRBJ1-1; TRBD1 matches 10 bases. The DNA for the CDR3 is TGTGCCAGCAGCTTGGGGGACAGGGGTAACACTGAAGCTTTCTTT. Translating it yields CASSLGDRGNTEAFF.